A selection of T cell receptor beta chains follows, all from one sample in a study of blood T cell repertoires in COVID-19. Generated by immunoSEQ multiplex PCR, the TCRdb table keeps only in-frame clones and is missing some. The table has roughly 65,000 clones, 65% to 85% seen once. Sequencing was carried out using peripheral blood. The receptors originated from a human donor in a cohort sampled during active COVID-19. Both conserved end residues are part of each CDR3.

j_call: TRBJ1-2; v_call: TRBV28; cdr3_aa: CASSLYDSSNYGYTF
j_call: TRBJ1-1; v_call: TRBV6-5; cdr3_aa: CASNQQGGVGAFF
j_call: TRBJ2-1; v_call: TRBV19; cdr3_aa: CASSTDRAVVNEQFF
j_call: TRBJ1-2; v_call: TRBV3-1/TRBV3-2; cdr3_aa: CASSLPKGGYTF
j_call: TRBJ1-4; v_call: TRBV11-2; cdr3_aa: CASSHRFPNEKLFF
j_call: TRBJ1-5; v_call: TRBV12-3/TRBV12-4; cdr3_aa: CASRQSSGKPQHF
j_call: TRBJ2-7; v_call: TRBV7-2; cdr3_aa: CASSSSPSGLGYEQYF
j_call: TRBJ1-1; v_call: TRBV6-5; cdr3_aa: CASSPPGQNEAFF
j_call: TRBJ1-4; v_call: TRBV27; cdr3_aa: CASRLFGSSYNEKLFF
j_call: TRBJ2-1; v_call: TRBV6-1; cdr3_aa: CASSEAVRSYNEQFF
j_call: TRBJ1-2; v_call: TRBV9; cdr3_aa: CASSPTAEMGYGYTF
j_call: TRBJ2-1; v_call: TRBV27; cdr3_aa: CASKGWYLGQGRSYNEQFF
j_call: TRBJ1-5; v_call: TRBV6-5; cdr3_aa: CASSYRQGLPQHF
j_call: TRBJ2-1; v_call: TRBV9; cdr3_aa: CASSPDGGPWNEQFF
j_call: TRBJ1-1; v_call: TRBV27; cdr3_aa: CASSFLRTGGNTEAFF
j_call: TRBJ2-5; v_call: TRBV20-1; cdr3_aa: CSATWETQYF
j_call: TRBJ2-7; v_call: TRBV30; cdr3_aa: CAWSVQSYEQYF
j_call: TRBJ1-4; v_call: TRBV28; cdr3_aa: CASRQQGGGEKLFF
j_call: TRBJ2-2; v_call: TRBV6-2/TRBV6-3; cdr3_aa: CASSWTDTGELFF
j_call: TRBJ1-1; v_call: TRBV18; cdr3_aa: CASSPMGQNTEAFF
j_call: TRBJ1-2; v_call: TRBV19; cdr3_aa: CASSISSGQASYGYTF
j_call: TRBJ1-1; v_call: TRBV7-9; cdr3_aa: CASSLLNSGVGTEAFF
j_call: TRBJ1-6; v_call: TRBV2; cdr3_aa: CASSDGDRGRSPLHF
j_call: TRBJ2-7; v_call: TRBV6-1; cdr3_aa: CASSELGTNLYEQYF
j_call: TRBJ1-2; v_call: TRBV10-2; cdr3_aa: CASSEQGAPNYGYTF
j_call: TRBJ2-5; v_call: TRBV7-2; cdr3_aa: CASTLGGGPEETQYF
j_call: TRBJ2-1; v_call: TRBV11-3; cdr3_aa: CATATRGGYNEQFF
j_call: TRBJ2-5; v_call: TRBV7-9; cdr3_aa: CASSLGTGRETQYF
j_call: TRBJ1-6; v_call: TRBV6-5; cdr3_aa: CASRDSRNSPLHF
j_call: TRBJ2-1; v_call: TRBV11-2; cdr3_aa: CASAPGSSYNEQFF
j_call: TRBJ2-7; v_call: TRBV7-2; cdr3_aa: CASSLGLAGATYEQYF
j_call: TRBJ2-7; v_call: TRBV7-9; cdr3_aa: CASSFQGGSYEQYF
j_call: TRBJ2-7; v_call: TRBV2; cdr3_aa: CASREEGGAEQYF
j_call: TRBJ1-2; v_call: TRBV7-9; cdr3_aa: CASSLAGGAEARYGYTF
j_call: TRBJ1-6; v_call: TRBV7-9; cdr3_aa: CASSSGTDNSPLHF
j_call: TRBJ1-3; v_call: TRBV5-6; cdr3_aa: CASSLSYTLSGNTIYF
j_call: TRBJ2-5; v_call: TRBV5-1; cdr3_aa: CASSPQPGVGRETQYF
j_call: TRBJ2-1; v_call: TRBV18; cdr3_aa: CASSALPPTSGVQYNEQFF
j_call: TRBJ1-6; v_call: TRBV15; cdr3_aa: CATSRRDSSTPLHF
j_call: TRBJ1-5; v_call: TRBV4-1; cdr3_aa: CASSQGDRGKNQPQHF
j_call: TRBJ2-3; v_call: TRBV6-1; cdr3_aa: CASSDGGALDTQYF
j_call: TRBJ1-2; v_call: TRBV7-9; cdr3_aa: CASSAVGRMRGYTF
j_call: TRBJ1-1; v_call: TRBV12-3/TRBV12-4; cdr3_aa: CASSLSVYTEAFF
j_call: TRBJ1-2; v_call: TRBV28; cdr3_aa: CASRREYGYTF
j_call: TRBJ1-6; v_call: TRBV7-2; cdr3_aa: CASSLSQGLTPLHF
j_call: TRBJ1-2; v_call: TRBV18; cdr3_aa: CASSSSTGSSYTF